This T cell receptor (beta chain) is from a study of CD8 T cells in ankylosing spondylitis. Study results and caveats: Earlier authors reported some of these motif variants in reactive arthritis synovial fluid and blood. Disease-linked clones reportedly concentrated significantly in matched ankylosing spondylitis synovial fluid. There was a TCR beta motif, made of roughly eight highly homologous variants, that appeared characteristic of ankylosing spondylitis blood.

TCRdb itself ran the 5' RACE reads through MiXCR, one entry per CDR3 protein. The sample lists more than 150,000 distinct CDR3 sequences, roughly 12% occurring once. This clonotype was recorded a few times. Its antigen is unknown. Sequences were obtained from blood, either unsorted or a sorted T cell fraction (not recorded which). This receptor was obtained from a male donor with ankylosing spondylitis or in good health (not recorded which).

The CDR3 protein is CASSLVSGSDTQYF. For the CDR3, the DNA is TGTGCCAGCAGCTTAGTCTCCGGGTCAGATACGCAGTATTTT. V and J are TRBV7-6 and TRBJ2-3; no firm D call. Trimming left V 1 base short and J 4 bases short, with 9 bases between. This CDR3 has 14 amino acids. Per germline, CDR1 SGHVS and CDR2 FNYEAQ.